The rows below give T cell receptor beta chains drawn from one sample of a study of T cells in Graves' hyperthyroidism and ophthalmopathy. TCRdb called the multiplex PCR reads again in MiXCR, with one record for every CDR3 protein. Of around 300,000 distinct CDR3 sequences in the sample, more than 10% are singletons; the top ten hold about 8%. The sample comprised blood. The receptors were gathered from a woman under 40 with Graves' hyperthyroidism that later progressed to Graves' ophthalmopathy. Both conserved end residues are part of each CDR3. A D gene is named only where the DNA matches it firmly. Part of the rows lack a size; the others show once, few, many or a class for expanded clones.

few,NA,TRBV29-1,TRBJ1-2,TGCAGCGTTATGGGGGGTTCCCACTATGGCTACACCTTC,CSVMGGSHYGYTF
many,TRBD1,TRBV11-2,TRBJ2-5,TGTGCCAGCAGCATCTTCACCGGGACAGGAGAAGAGACCCAGTACTTC,CASSIFTGTGEETQYF
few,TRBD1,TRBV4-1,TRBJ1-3,TGCGCCAGCAGCCAGACCGGACAGGGGGCTGGAAACACCATATATTTT,CASSQTGQGAGNTIYF
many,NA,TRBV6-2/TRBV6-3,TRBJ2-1,TGTGCCAGCAGTTTACGACATAGAGGGATCTCCTACAATGAGCAGTTCTTC,CASSLRHRGISYNEQFF
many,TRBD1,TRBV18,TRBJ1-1,TGTGCCAGCTCACAACAGGGGGCCCTGAACACTGAAGCTTTCTTT,CASSQQGALNTEAFF
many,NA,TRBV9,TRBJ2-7,TGTGCCAGCAGCGTAGGGGCAGGAAAAGAATACGAGCAGTACTTC,CASSVGAGKEYEQYF
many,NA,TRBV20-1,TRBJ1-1,TGCAGTGCTCCGCATAAGACAGTACCTGAAGCTTTCTTT,CSAPHKTVPEAFF
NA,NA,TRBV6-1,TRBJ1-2,TGTGCCAGCAGGAGTAGCAGTCTCGAGGGCTACACCTTC,CASRSSSLEGYTF
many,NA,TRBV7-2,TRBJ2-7,TGTGCCAGCAGCCTTGAGTTGTCCTACGAGCAGTACTTC,CASSLELSYEQYF
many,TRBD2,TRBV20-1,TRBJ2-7,TGCAGTGCTAGGAAGACTAGCGGGATTACCTACGAGCAGTACTTC,CSARKTSGITYEQYF
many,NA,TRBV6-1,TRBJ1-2,TGTGCCAGCAGTTTTCCAGATGGCTACACCTTC,CASSFPDGYTF
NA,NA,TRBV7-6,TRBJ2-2,TGTGCCAGCAGCTTAATGTCAGGGGACACCGGGGGGCTGTTTTTT,CASSLMSGDTGGLFF
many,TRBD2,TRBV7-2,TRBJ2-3,TGTGCCAGCAGCTTAGATTGGGGAGCGGGAGGTCTTCCTAGCACAGATACGCAGTATTTT,CASSLDWGAGGLPSTDTQYF
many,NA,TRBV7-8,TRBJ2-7,TGTGCCAGCAGCTTAGGGTTTCGTTCCTACGAGCAGTACTTC,CASSLGFRSYEQYF
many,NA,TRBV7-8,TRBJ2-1,TGTGCCAGCAGCTTAGGTTCAGGGCTTGGCGATGAGCAGTTCTTC,CASSLGSGLGDEQFF
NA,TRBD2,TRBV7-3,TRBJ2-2,TGTGCCAGCAGCCTAGGAGGACTAGGGCTCACCGGGGAGCTGTTTTTT,CASSLGGLGLTGELFF
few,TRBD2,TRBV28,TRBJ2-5,TGTGCCAGCAGCTCCCCGCGGGACAGCCGGACTAGCGGGAGTGAAGAGACCCAGTACTTC,CASSSPRDSRTSGSEETQYF
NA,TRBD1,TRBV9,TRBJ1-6,TGTGCCAGCAGCGTCGGACAGGGGGGTAATTCACCCCTCCACTTT,CASSVGQGGNSPLHF
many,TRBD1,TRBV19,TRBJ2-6,TGTGCCAGTAGTATCACAGGGGGCGCAGCTGGGGCCAACGTCCTGACTTTC,CASSITGGAAGANVLTF
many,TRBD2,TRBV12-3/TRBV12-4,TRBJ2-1,TGTGCCAGCAGTTTAGCGCGGGGGGAGTGGTACAATGAGCAGTTCTTC,CASSLARGEWYNEQFF
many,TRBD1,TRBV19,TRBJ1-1,TGTGCCAGTACTCGGGACAGGATAGACACTGAAGCTTTCTTT,CASTRDRIDTEAFF
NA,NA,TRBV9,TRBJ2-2,TGTGCCAGCAGCGTAGGGATGGTCCCCGGGGAGCTGTTTTTT,CASSVGMVPGELFF
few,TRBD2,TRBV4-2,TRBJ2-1,TGTGCCAGCAGCCAAGTGGTCCTAGCGGTAGACAATGAGCAGTTCTTC,CASSQVVLAVDNEQFF
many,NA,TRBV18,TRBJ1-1,TGTGCCAGCTCACTATCTAGGGAGAAAAACACTGAAGCTTTCTTT,CASSLSREKNTEAFF
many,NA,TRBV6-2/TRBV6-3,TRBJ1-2,TGTGCCACCTCGTCGGGGACCGGCTACACCTTC,CATSSGTGYTF
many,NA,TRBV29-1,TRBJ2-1,TGCAGCGTTGCCGTGGGGGTGTCGCCCAATGAGCAGTTCTTC,CSVAVGVSPNEQFF
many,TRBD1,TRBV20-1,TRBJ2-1,TGCAGTGCTGGTGGGACAGGGGAGGTTTACAATGAGCAGTTCTTC,CSAGGTGEVYNEQFF
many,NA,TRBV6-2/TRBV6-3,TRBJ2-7,TGTGCCAGCAGGACCGGGACAATCGACGAGCAGTACTTC,CASRTGTIDEQYF
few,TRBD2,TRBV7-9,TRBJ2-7,TGTGCCAGCAGCTTAACAGGAGCGGGAGGTTACGAGCAGTACTTC,CASSLTGAGGYEQYF
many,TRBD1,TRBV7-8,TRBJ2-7,TGTGCCAGCAGCGCAGGGGGTGACCCCTACGAGCAGTACTTC,CASSAGGDPYEQYF
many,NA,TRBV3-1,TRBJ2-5,TGTGCCAGCAGCCAGCCCACAGGAGCAGACCAGTACTTC,CASSQPTGADQYF
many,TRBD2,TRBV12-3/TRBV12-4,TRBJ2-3,TGTGCCAGCAACACAGCCAGCGGGATCATCACAGATACGCAGTATTTT,CASNTASGIITDTQYF
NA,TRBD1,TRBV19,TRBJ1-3,TGTGCCAGTAGTCCTGGGACAGGGTCGGTGAGAAACACCATATATTTT,CASSPGTGSVRNTIYF
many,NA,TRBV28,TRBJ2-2,TGTGCCAGCAGTTTAGCGGGGAAGGGGACCGGGGAGCTGTTTTTT,CASSLAGKGTGELFF
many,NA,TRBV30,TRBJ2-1,TGTGCCTCTGGACAGAACAATGAGCAGTTCTTC,CASGQNNEQFF
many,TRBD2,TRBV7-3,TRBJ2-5,TGTGCCAGCAGCTCCGTAGCGGGGCCACTCCAAGAGACCCAGTACTTC,CASSSVAGPLQETQYF
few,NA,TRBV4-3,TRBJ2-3,TGCGCCAGCAGCCAAGAGCTGAGGAGCACAGATACGCAGTATTTT,CASSQELRSTDTQYF
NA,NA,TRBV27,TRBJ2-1,TGTGCCAGCAGTTTGGGGTCAGAGGGGCGCAATGAGCAGTTCTTC,CASSLGSEGRNEQFF
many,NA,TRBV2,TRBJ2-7,TGTGCCAGCAGCGGGCTAGCGAGCGAGCAGTACTTC,CASSGLASEQYF
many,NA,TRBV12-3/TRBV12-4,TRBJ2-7,TGTGCCAGCAGGACCGGGGACACCTACGAGCAGTACTTC,CASRTGDTYEQYF
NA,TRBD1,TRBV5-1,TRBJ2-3,TGCGCCAGCAATCAAGGACAGGGGGCGCGGACAGATACGCAGTATTTT,CASNQGQGARTDTQYF
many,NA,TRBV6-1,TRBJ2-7,TGTGCCAGCAGCTCGGACAGATTACTAGCCTTCTACGAGCAGTACTTC,CASSSDRLLAFYEQYF
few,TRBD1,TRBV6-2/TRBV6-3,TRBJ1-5,TGTGCCAGCAGTCCGACAGGGGGCGCGTCCTATAGCAATCAGCCCCAGCATTTT,CASSPTGGASYSNQPQHF
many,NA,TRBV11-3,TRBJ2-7,TGTGCCAGCAGCTTAGAATACGGGAGCTCCTACGAGCAGTACTTC,CASSLEYGSSYEQYF
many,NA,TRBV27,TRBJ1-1,TGTGCCAGCAGGCGGATGAACACTGAAGCTTTCTTT,CASRRMNTEAFF
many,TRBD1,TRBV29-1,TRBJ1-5,TGCAGCGCTACGACAGGGGAGGGCAATCAGCCCCAGCATTTT,CSATTGEGNQPQHF
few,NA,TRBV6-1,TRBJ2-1,TGTGCCAGCGGGACTGTCTCCTACAATGAGCAGTTCTTC,CASGTVSYNEQFF
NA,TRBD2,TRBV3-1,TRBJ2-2,TGTGCCAGCAGCGCCTTCGGGGGGGGCCGAACCGGGGAGCTGTTTTTT,CASSAFGGGRTGELFF
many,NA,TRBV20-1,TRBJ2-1,TGCAGTGCTAGAGAGTCGGGACAACTAACTAGCGCTACCTACAATGAGCAGTTCTTC,CSARESGQLTSATYNEQFF